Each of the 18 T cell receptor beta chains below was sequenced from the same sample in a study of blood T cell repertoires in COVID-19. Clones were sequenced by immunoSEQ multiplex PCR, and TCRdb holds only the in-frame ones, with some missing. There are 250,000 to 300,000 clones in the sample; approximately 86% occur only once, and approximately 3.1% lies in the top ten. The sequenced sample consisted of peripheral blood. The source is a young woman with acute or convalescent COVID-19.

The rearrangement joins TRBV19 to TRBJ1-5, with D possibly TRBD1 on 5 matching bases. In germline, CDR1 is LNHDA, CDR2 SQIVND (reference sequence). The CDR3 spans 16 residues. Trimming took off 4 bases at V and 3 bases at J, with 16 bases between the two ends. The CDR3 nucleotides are TGTGCCAGTAGTAACCCCCCGGGCAGGGTCAATCAGCCCCAGCATTTT. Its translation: CASSNPPGRVNQPQHF. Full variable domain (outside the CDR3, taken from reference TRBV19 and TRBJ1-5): DGGITQSPKYLFRKEGQNVTLSCEQNLNHDAMYWYRQDPGQGLRLIYYSQIVNDFQKGDIAEGYSVSREKKESFPLTVTSAQKNPTAFYLCASSNPPGRVNQPQHFGDGTRLSIL.

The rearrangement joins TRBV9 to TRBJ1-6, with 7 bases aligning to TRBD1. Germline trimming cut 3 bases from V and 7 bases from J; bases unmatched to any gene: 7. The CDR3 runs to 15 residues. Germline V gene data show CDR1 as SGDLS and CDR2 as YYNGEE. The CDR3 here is CASSAFGQENSPLHF. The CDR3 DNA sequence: TGTGCCAGCAGCGCTTTCGGACAGGAAAATTCACCCCTCCACTTT. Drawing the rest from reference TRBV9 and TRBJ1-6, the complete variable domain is DSGVTQTPKHLITATGQRVTLRCSPRSGDLSVYWYQQSLDQGLQFLIQYYNGEERAKGNILERFSAQQFPDLHSELNLSSLELGDSALYFCASSAFGQENSPLHFGNGTRLTVT.

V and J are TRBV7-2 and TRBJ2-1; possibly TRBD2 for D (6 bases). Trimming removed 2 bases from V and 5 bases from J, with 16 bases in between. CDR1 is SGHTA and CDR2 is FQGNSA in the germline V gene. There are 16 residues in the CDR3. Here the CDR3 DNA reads TGTGCCAGCAGCTTACTTCCGGGAGTGGCTAACAATGAGCAGTTCTTC. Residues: CASSLLPGVANNEQFF.

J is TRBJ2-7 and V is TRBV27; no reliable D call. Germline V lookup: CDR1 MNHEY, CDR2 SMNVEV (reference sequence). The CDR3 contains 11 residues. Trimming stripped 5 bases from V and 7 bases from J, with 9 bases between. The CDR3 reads CASSLYGEQYF. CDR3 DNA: TGTGCCAGCAGTCTCTACGGGGAGCAGTACTTC.

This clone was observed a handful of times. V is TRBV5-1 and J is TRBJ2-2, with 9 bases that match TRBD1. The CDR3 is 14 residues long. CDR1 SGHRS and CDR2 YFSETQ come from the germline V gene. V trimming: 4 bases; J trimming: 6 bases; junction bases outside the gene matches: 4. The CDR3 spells CASSRDRASGELFF. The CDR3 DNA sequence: TGCGCCAGCAGCCGGGACAGGGCGTCCGGGGAGCTGTTTTTT.

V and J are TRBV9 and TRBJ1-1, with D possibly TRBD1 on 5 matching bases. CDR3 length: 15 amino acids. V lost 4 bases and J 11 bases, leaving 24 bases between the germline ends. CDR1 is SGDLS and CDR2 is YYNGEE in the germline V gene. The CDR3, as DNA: TGTGCCAGCAGCCCAGGGATGTTGGGCTTTCAGTCCGCTTTCTTT. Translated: CASSPGMLGFQSAFF.

The CDR3 loop is CASSAPGLAGSTDTQYF. The CDR3 nucleotides read TGTGCCAGCAGTGCGCCGGGACTAGCGGGAAGCACAGATACGCAGTATTTT. The chain links TRBV6-1 to TRBJ2-3, with 13 bases that match TRBD2. With V trimmed by 4 bases and J by 0 bases, 4 bases remained unmatched. CDR1 is MNHNS, CDR2 SASEGT, per germline. CDR3 size: 17 residues.

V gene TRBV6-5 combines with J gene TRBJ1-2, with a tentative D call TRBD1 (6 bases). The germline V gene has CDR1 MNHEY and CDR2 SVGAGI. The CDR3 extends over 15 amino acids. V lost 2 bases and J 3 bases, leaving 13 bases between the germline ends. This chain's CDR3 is CASSYGAGEHYGYTF. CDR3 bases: TGTGCCAGCAGTTACGGGGCAGGGGAACACTATGGCTACACCTTC.

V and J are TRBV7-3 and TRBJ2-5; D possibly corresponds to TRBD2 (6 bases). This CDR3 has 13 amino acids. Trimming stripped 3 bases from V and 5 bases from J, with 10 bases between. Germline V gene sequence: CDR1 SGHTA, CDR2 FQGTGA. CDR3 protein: CASSFTGEETQYF. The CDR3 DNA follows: TGTGCCAGCAGCTTTACGGGGGAGGAGACCCAGTACTTC.

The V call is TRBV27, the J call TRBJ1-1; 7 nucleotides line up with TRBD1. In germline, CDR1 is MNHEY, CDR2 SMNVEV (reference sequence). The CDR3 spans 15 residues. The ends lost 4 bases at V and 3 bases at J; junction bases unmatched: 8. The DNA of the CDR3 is TGTGCCAGCAGTTCGCCGACAGGGTCCGACACTGAAGCTTTCTTT. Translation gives CASSSPTGSDTEAFF.

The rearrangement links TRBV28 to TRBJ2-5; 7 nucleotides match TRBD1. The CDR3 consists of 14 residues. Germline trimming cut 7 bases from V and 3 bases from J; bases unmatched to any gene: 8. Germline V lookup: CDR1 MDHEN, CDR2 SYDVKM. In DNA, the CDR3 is TGTGCCAGCACCACTGGGGACAGAGAAGAGACCCAGTACTTC. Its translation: CASTTGDREETQYF.

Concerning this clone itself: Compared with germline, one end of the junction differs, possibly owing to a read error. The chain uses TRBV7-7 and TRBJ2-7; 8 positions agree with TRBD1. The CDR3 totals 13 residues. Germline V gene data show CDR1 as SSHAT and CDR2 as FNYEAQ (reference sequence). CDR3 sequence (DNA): TGTGCTAGCAGCTCTAGACAGGGGAACGAGCAGTACTTC. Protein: CASSSRQGNEQYF.

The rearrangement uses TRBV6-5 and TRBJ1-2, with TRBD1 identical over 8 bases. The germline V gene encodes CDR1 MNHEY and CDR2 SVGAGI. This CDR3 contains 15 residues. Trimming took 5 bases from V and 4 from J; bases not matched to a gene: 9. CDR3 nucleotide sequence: TGTGCCAGCAGTAACGGACAGGGAGGTGGCTATGGCTACACCTTC. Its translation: CASSNGQGGGYGYTF.

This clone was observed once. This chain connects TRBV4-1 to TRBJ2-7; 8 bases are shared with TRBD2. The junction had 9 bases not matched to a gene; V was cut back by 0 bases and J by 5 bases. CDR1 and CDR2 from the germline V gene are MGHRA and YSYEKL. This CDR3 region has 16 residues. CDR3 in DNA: TGCGCCAGCAGCCAAGATCGGAGCGGGAGCCCCAACGAGCAGTACTTC. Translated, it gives CASSQDRSGSPNEQYF.

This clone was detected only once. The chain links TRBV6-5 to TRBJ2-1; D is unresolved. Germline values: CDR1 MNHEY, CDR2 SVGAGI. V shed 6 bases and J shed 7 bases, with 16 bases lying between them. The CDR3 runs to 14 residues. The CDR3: CASSPVRGENEQFF. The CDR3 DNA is TGTGCCAGCAGCCCGGTGAGAGGCGAGAATGAGCAGTTCTTC.

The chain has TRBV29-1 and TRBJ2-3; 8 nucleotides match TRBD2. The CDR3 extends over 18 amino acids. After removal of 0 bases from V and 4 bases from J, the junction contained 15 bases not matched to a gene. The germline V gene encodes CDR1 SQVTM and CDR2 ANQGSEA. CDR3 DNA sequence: TGCAGCGTTGAAGATCTAATGGCTAGCGGGTTCAGACCAGATACGCAGTATTTT. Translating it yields CSVEDLMASGFRPDTQYF.

This CDR3 is CATSRADRRHEQYF. The CDR3 DNA sequence: TGTGCCACCAGCAGAGCAGACAGGCGGCACGAGCAGTACTTC. The chain recombines TRBV15 with TRBJ2-7, with a possible D match to TRBD1 (6 bases). The V gene's germline CDR1 is LNHNV and CDR2 YYDKDF (reference sequence). V gave up 1 base and J gave up 5 bases, with 12 bases separating them. The CDR3 covers 14 residues.

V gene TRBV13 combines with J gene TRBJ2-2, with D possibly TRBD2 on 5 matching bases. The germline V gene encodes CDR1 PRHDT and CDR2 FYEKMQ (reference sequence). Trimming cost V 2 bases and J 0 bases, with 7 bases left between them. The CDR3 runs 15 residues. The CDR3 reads CASSLPGTNTGELFF. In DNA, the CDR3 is TGTGCCAGCAGCTTACCGGGGACGAACACCGGGGAGCTGTTTTTT.